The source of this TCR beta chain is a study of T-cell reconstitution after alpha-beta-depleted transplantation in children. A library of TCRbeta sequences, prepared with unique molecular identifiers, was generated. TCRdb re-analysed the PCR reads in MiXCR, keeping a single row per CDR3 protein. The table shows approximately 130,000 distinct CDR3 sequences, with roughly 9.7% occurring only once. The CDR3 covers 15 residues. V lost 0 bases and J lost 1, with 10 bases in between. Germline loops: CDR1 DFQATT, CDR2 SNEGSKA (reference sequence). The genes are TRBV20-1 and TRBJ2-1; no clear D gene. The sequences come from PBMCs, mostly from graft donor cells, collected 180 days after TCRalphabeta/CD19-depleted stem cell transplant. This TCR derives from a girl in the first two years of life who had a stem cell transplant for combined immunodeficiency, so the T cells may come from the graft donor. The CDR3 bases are TGCAGTGCTAGAGAGGTAGAGAAATCCTACAATGAGCAGTTCTTC. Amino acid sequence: CSAREVEKSYNEQFF.